The 10 T cell receptor beta chains presented below share a single source sample, sequenced in a study of T cell responses to AZD1222 COVID-19 vaccine. The repertoire was sequenced with immunoSEQ multiplex PCR; TCRdb's copy has only in-frame clones and lacks some. This table has over 140,000 clones, roughly 92% appearing once. The sample was peripheral blood, taken on day 0 of AZD1222 vaccination. The receptors stem from an adult in good health.

The chain is built from TRBV5-1 and TRBJ2-1, with 11 bases that match TRBD2. Germline V gene data show CDR1 as SGHRS and CDR2 as YFSETQ. Trimming cost V 3 bases and J 4 bases; bases outside gene matches: 6. This CDR3 is 16 amino acids long. CDR3 DNA: TGCGCCAGCAGCTCCATAGCGGGAGGGTTTTACAATGAGCAGTTCTTC. It yields the protein CASSSIAGGFYNEQFF.

V and J are TRBV19 and TRBJ2-2, with 8 nucleotides matching TRBD1. J gave up 1 base and V 6 bases, and 10 bases lay outside the gene matches. The germline V gene has CDR1 LNHDA and CDR2 SQIVND (reference sequence). This CDR3 has 17 residues. The DNA for the CDR3 is TGTGCCAGTAGCCCGGACAGGGTAATATGGAACACCGGGGAGCTGTTTTTT. Protein: CASSPDRVIWNTGELFF.

The rearrangement uses TRBV10-3 and TRBJ1-6; D possibly corresponds to TRBD1 (6 bases). Trimming pared 8 bases from V and 3 bases from J, leaving 11 bases between. This CDR3 is built from 14 residues. Germline V CDR1 and CDR2: ENHRY, SYGVKD. CDR3 amino acids: CAIHPDSYNSPLHF. In DNA form, the CDR3 reads TGTGCCATCCACCCGGACAGCTATAATTCACCCCTCCACTTT.

This chain joins TRBV7-9 and TRBJ1-4; no definite D call. Trimming took off 4 bases at V and 5 bases at J, with 14 bases between the two ends. The germline gives CDR1 SEHNR, CDR2 FQNEAQ (reference sequence). This CDR3 is built from 15 residues. The CDR3 DNA reads as TGTGCCAGCAGCTGGACCGGGTCCCTAAATGAAAAACTGTTTTTT. Residues: CASSWTGSLNEKLFF.

J is TRBJ1-2 and V is TRBV7-9, with D possibly being TRBD1 (6 bases). Between the trimmed V and J ends, which lost 1 base and 7 bases, there was a span of 19 bases. This CDR3 has 16 residues. CDR1 SEHNR and CDR2 FQNEAQ come from the germline V gene (reference sequence). The CDR3 nucleotides are TGTGCCAGCAGCTTAGTGGGTGCGCAGGGGAGTAGTGGCTACACCTTC. Encoded protein: CASSLVGAQGSSGYTF.

The rearrangement links TRBV6-5 to TRBJ1-2; no definite D call. The CDR3 consists of 15 residues. The ends were cut back, 6 bases at V and 10 bases at J, with 24 bases in the middle. The V gene's germline CDR1 is MNHEY and CDR2 SVGAGI. The CDR3: CASSYMSAGEEDYTF. The CDR3 DNA is TGTGCCAGCAGCTACATGTCAGCCGGGGAAGAGGACTACACCTTC.

The rearrangement links TRBV28 to TRBJ2-1; maybe TRBD1 (6 bases). The CDR3 runs to 15 residues. Trimming removed 6 bases at V and 9 bases at J, with 21 bases between. Germline V gives CDR1 MDHEN, CDR2 SYDVKM. The CDR3 region has the DNA TGTGCCAGCAGGTTAGGGGGACCCTCCGTCCGTGAGCAGTTCTTC. It is translated as CASRLGGPSVREQFF.

This chain uses TRBV9 with TRBJ2-3; D remains unclear. CDR1 and CDR2 (germline): SGDLS, YYNGEE. V was shortened by 4 bases and J by 6 bases, with 12 bases between the two germline ends. CDR3 length: 13 amino acids. In nucleotides, the CDR3 is TGTGCCAGCAGCCCCGAACTTGCTGATACGCAGTATTTT. Encoded protein: CASSPELADTQYF.

The chain combines TRBV19 with TRBJ2-7, with D perhaps TRBD2 (7 bases). Per germline, CDR1 LNHDA and CDR2 SQIVND (reference sequence). V lost 5 bases to trimming and J lost 0 bases, with 20 bases between them. The CDR3 runs 17 residues. The CDR3 is CASSPPFGGDNSYEQYF. CDR3 coding DNA: TGTGCCAGTAGTCCCCCGTTTGGGGGGGACAACTCCTACGAGCAGTACTTC.

This rearrangement joins TRBV11-2 to TRBJ1-2, with D perhaps TRBD1 (5 bases). Germline V gene lookup returns CDR1 SGHAT and CDR2 FQNNGV. The V gene lost 6 bases and the J gene lost 1 base, with 18 bases spanning the gap. The CDR3 is 16 amino acids. As DNA, the CDR3 is TGTGCCAGCAGTCCCACTCCGGGTGGGGGTAACTATGGCTACACCTTC. Amino acid sequence: CASSPTPGGGNYGYTF.